In this sample, the clone carrying this T cell receptor (beta chain) turned up a few times. Antigen: not known. The CDR3 consists of 13 residues. The V and J ends lost 10 bases and 1 base respectively, with 10 bases between them. A TCRbeta library incorporating unique molecular identifiers was prepared. TCRdb re-analysed the PCR reads in MiXCR, keeping a single row per CDR3 protein. The sample carries 300,000 to 350,000 distinct CDR3 sequences, around 16% recorded once. The data stem from a study of T-cell reconstitution after alpha-beta-depleted transplantation in children. Study conclusions and caveats: The study reportedly traced alpha-beta T cells about two months after transplant to several hundred expanded graft clones. Surviving recipient T cells and thymic progenitors underlay high day-60 TCRbeta diversity in some patients. T cells produced anew were the main source of T-cell counts and diversity one year after transplant.

The chain recombines TRBV12-3 or TRBV12-4 with TRBJ2-2; D gene ambiguous. This specimen was PBMCs, mostly from graft donor cells, taken 360 days after TCRalphabeta/CD19-depleted stem cell transplant. The sequence derives from a male patient between 2 and 10 years old who had a stem cell transplant for acute lymphoblastic leukemia, so the T cells may come from the graft donor. This CDR3 is CANALGNTGELFF. CDR3 nucleotides: TGTGCCAACGCTTTGGGGAACACCGGGGAGCTGTTTTTT.